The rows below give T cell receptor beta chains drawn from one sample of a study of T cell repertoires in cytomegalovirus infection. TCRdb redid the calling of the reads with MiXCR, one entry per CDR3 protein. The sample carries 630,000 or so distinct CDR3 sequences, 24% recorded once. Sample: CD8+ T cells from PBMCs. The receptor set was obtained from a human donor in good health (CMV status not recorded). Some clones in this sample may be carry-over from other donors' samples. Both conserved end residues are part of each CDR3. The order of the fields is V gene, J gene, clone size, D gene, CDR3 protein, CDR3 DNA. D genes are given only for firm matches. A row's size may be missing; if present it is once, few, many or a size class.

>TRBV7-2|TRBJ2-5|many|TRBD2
CASSLDTSGSPQETQYF
TGTGCCAGCAGCTTAGATACTAGCGGGTCTCCTCAAGAGACCCAGTACTTC
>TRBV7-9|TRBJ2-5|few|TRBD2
CASSSQRGVTETQYF
TGTGCCAGCAGCTCCCAGCGGGGGGTTACAGAGACCCAGTACTTC
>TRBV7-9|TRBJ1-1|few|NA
CASSLVGQGQNTEAFF
TGTGCCAGCAGCTTAGTTGGCCAGGGACAGAACACTGAAGCTTTCTTT
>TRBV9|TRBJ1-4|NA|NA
CASSGSVEVYPTNEKLFF
TGTGCCAGCAGCGGATCGGTAGAAGTCTACCCAACTAATGAAAAACTGTTTTTT
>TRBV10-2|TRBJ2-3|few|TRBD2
CASSEGLALPHTDTQYF
TGCGCCAGCAGTGAGGGACTAGCCTTGCCCCACACAGATACGCAGTATTTT
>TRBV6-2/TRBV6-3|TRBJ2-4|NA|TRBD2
CASSLGLAGATGAVNIQYF
TGTGCCAGCAGTTTGGGACTAGCGGGGGCCACCGGTGCCGTGAACATTCAGTACTTC
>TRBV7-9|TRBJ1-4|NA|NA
CASSQPGLSNEKLFF
TGTGCCAGCAGCCAGCCGGGACTCTCTAATGAAAAACTGTTTTTT
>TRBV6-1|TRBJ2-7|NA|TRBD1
CASKPRDREVDEQYF
TGTGCCAGCAAGCCAAGGGACAGGGAGGTCGACGAGCAGTACTTC
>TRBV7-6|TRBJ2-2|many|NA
CASSLEGGNTGELFF
TGTGCCAGCAGCTTAGAGGGGGGGAACACCGGGGAGCTGTTTTTT
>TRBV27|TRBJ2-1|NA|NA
CASRDHRVVDNEQFF
TGTGCCAGCAGGGACCACAGGGTAGTGGACAATGAGCAGTTCTTC
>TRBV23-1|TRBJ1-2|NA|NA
CASSRSTGPANYGYTF
TGCGCCAGCAGTCGCTCCACCGGGCCGGCTAACTATGGCTACACCTTC
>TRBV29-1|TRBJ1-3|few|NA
CSVIWGDRSGNTIYF
TGCAGCGTCATTTGGGGGGACCGCTCTGGAAACACCATATATTTT
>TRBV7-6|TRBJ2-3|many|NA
CASSSKLGDTQYF
TGTGCCAGCAGCTCCAAGCTCGGGGATACGCAGTATTTT
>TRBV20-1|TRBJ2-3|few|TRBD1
CSAGDRSTDTQYF
TGCAGTGCAGGGGACAGGTCGACAGATACGCAGTATTTT
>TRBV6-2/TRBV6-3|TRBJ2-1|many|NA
CASSYAGLDNEQFF
TGTGCCAGCAGTTACGCCGGGTTGGACAATGAGCAGTTCTTC
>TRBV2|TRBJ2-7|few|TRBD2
CASNPAGDYEQYF
TGTGCCAGCAACCCAGCGGGGGACTACGAGCAGTACTTC
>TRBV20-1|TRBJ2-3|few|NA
CSARAVGGRTDTQYF
TGCAGTGCTAGAGCCGTGGGGGGCCGCACAGATACGCAGTATTTT
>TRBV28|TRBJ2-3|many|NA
CASSLVLASRTDTQYF
TGTGCCAGCAGTTTGGTCCTAGCGAGCCGCACAGATACGCAGTATTTT
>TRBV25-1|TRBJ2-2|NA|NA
CASKKGPGELFF
TGTGCCAGCAAAAAGGGGCCCGGGGAGCTGTTTTTT
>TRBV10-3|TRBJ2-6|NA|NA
CAISESPPTGANVLTF
TGTGCCATCAGTGAGTCCCCCCCTACTGGGGCCAACGTCCTGACTTTC
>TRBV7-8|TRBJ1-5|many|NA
CASSLGGGGNQPQHF
TGTGCCAGCAGCTTAGGGGGAGGGGGAAATCAGCCCCAGCATTTT
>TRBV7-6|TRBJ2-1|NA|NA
CASSLPSGAVNNEQFF
TGTGCCAGCAGCTTACCATCGGGAGCTGTTAACAATGAGCAGTTCTTC
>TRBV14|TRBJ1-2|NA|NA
CASSPPTENYSYTF
TGTGCCAGCAGCCCACCGACAGAGAACTATAGCTACACCTTC
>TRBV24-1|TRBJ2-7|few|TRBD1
CATTNSDRRFEQYF
TGTGCCACCACCAACTCGGACAGGCGTTTCGAGCAGTACTTC
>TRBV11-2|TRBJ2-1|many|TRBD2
CASSPSGGATEQFF
TGTGCCAGCAGCCCTAGCGGGGGGGCCACTGAGCAGTTCTTC
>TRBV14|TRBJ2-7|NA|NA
CASSKYYEQYF
TGTGCCAGCAGCAAATACTACGAGCAGTACTTC
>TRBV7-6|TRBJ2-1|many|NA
CASSSTVGYNEQFF
TGTGCCAGCAGCTCGACAGTCGGGTACAATGAGCAGTTCTTC
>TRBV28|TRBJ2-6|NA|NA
CASSRTINIDRPGANVLTF
TGTGCCAGCAGCCGGACCATTAACATTGACAGGCCTGGGGCCAACGTCCTGACTTTC
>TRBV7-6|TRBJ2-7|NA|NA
CASSLAGLGAYEQYF
TGTGCCAGCAGCTTAGCGGGCCTTGGGGCCTACGAGCAGTACTTC
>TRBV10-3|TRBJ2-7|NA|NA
CAITTPQAPYEQYF
TGTGCCATCACCACACCCCAGGCGCCCTACGAGCAGTACTTC
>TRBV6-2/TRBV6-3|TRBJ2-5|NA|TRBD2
CASSYQPGLALQETQYF
TGTGCCAGCAGTTACCAGCCGGGACTAGCGCTCCAAGAGACCCAGTACTTC
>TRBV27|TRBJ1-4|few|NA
CASSPRLTTNEKLFF
TGTGCCAGCAGTCCGAGACTGACAACTAATGAAAAACTGTTTTTT
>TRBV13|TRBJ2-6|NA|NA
CASSPRTSSGANVLTF
TGTGCCAGCAGCCCCCGAACGTCCTCTGGGGCCAACGTCCTGACTTTC
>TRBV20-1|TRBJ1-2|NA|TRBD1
CSAPNRDSYGYTF
TGCAGTGCGCCTAATAGGGACAGCTATGGCTACACCTTC
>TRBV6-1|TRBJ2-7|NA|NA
CASNWEGLAFYEQYF
TGTGCCAGCAATTGGGAAGGACTTGCCTTCTACGAGCAGTACTTC
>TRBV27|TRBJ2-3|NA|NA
CASSLSAYLRTDTQYF
TGTGCCAGCAGTTTATCGGCCTACCTCCGCACAGATACGCAGTATTTT
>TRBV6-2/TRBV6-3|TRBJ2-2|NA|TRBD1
CASSYRDRGIAGELFF
TGTGCCAGCAGTTACCGAGACAGGGGGATAGCCGGGGAGCTGTTTTTT
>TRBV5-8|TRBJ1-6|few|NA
CASSYPPGYNSPLHF
TGTGCCAGCAGCTACCCCCCGGGGTATAATTCACCCCTCCACTTT
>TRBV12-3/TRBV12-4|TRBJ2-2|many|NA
CASSSGELFF
TGTGCCAGCAGTTCCGGGGAGCTGTTTTTT
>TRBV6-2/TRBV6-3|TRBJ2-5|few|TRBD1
CASSSTGTGARETQYF
TGTGCCAGCAGTTCTACCGGGACAGGGGCGCGGGAGACCCAGTACTTC
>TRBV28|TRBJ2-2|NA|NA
CASSSQDSYNTGELFF
TGTGCCAGCAGTAGCCAGGACAGCTATAACACCGGGGAGCTGTTTTTT
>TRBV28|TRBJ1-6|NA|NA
CASSLGSLNSPLHF
TGTGCCAGCAGTTTGGGAAGCTTGAATTCACCCCTCCACTTT
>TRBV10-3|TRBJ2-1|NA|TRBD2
CASGTSGGLMREQFF
TGTGCCTCCGGGACTAGCGGGGGGTTGATGCGTGAGCAGTTCTTC
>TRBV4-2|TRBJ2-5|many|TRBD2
CASSQEGPSGYETQYF
TGTGCCAGCAGCCAAGAAGGCCCTAGCGGTTATGAGACCCAGTACTTC
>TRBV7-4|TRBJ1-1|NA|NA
CASSPGEHPIEAFF
TGTGCCAGCAGCCCTGGGGAACACCCCATTGAAGCTTTCTTT
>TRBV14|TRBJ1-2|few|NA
CASSPQAYYGYTF
TGTGCCAGCAGCCCACAGGCTTACTATGGCTACACCTTC
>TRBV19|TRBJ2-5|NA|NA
CASSFGSGGMETQYF
TGTGCCAGTAGTTTCGGATCGGGCGGGATGGAGACCCAGTACTTC
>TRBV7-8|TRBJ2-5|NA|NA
CASSPPPGTQETQYF
TGTGCCAGCAGCCCACCTCCCGGGACACAAGAGACCCAGTACTTC